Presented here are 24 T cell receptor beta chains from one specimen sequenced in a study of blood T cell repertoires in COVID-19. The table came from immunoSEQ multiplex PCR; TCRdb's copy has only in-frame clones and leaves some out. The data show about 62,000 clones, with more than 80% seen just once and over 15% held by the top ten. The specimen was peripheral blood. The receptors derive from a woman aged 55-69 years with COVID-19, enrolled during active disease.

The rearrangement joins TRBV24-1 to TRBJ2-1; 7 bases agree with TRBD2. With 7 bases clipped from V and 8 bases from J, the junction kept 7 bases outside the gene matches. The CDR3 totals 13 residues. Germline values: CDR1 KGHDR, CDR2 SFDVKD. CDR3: CATSYGGDDEQFF. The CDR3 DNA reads TGTGCCACCAGCTATGGGGGGGACGATGAGCAGTTCTTC.

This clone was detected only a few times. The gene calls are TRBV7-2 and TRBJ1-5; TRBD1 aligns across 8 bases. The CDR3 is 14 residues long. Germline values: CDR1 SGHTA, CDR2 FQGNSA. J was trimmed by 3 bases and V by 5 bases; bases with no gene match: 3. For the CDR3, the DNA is TGTGCCAGCAGCCCGGGACAGGTCAATCAGCCCCAGCATTTT. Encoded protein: CASSPGQVNQPQHF.

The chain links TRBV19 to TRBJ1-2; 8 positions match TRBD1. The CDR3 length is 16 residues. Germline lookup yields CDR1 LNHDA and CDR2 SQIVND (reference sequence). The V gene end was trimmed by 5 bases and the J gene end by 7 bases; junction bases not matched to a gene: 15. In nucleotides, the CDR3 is TGTGCCAGTAGTCCACGGGTACTCAGGGGGCTCTCTGGCTACACCTTC. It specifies CASSPRVLRGLSGYTF.

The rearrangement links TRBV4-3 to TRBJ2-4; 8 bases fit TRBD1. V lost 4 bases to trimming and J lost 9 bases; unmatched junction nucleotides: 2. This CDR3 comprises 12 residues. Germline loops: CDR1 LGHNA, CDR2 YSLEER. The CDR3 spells CASSPDRAIQYF. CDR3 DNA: TGCGCCAGCAGCCCGGACAGGGCCATTCAGTACTTC.

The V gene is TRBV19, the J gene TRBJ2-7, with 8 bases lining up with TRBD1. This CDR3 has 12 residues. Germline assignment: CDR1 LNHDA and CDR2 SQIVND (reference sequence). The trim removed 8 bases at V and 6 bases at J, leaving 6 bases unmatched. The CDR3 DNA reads TGTGCCAGTGAAGACAGGGGACGCGAGCAGTACTTC. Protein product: CASEDRGREQYF.

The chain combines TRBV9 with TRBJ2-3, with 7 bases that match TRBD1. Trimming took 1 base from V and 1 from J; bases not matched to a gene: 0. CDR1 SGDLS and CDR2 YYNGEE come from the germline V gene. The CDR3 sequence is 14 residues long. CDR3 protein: CASSVQGGTDTQYF. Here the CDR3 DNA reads TGTGCCAGCAGCGTACAGGGGGGCACAGATACGCAGTATTTT.

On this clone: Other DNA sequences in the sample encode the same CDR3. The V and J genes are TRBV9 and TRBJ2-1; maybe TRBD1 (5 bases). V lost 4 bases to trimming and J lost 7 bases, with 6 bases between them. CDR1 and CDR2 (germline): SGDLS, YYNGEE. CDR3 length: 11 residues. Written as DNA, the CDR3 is TGTGCCAGCAGCTCAGGGAATGAGCAGTTCTTC. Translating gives CASSSGNEQFF.

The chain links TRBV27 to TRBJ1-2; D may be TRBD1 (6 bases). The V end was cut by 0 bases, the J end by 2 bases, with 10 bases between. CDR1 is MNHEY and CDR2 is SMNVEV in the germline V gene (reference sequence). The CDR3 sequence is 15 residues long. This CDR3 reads CASSLSRGLNYGYTF. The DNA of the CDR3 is TGTGCCAGCAGTTTATCTAGGGGGTTAAACTATGGCTACACCTTC.

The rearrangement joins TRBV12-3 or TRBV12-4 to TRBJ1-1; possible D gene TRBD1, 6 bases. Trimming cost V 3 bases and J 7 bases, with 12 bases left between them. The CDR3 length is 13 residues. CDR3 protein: CASSFFQGSEAFF. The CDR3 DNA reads TGTGCCAGCAGTTTCTTTCAGGGGAGTGAAGCTTTCTTT.

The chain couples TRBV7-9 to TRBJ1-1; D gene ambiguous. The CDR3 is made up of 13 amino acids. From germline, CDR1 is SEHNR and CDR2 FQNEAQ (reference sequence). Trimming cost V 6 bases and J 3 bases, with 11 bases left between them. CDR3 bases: TGTGCCAGCAGTTCCCGACTGGACACTGAAGCTTTCTTT. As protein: CASSSRLDTEAFF.

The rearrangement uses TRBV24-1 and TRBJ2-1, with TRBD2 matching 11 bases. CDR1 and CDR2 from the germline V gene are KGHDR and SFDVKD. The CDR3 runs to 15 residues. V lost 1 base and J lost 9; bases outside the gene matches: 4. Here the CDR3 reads CATSDFASGRFEQFF. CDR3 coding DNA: TGTGCCACCAGTGATTTCGCTAGCGGGAGGTTTGAGCAGTTCTTC.

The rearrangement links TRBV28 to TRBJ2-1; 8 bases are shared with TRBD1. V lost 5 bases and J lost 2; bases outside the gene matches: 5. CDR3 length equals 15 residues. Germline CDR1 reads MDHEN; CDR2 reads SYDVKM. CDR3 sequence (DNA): TGTGCCAGCAGTCGGACAGGGTTTCCCTACAATGAGCAGTTCTTC. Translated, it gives CASSRTGFPYNEQFF. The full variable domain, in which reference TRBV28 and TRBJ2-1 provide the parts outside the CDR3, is DVKVTQSSRYLVKRTGEKVFLECVQDMDHENMFWYRQDPGLGLRLIYFSYDVKMKEKGDIPEGYSVSREKKERFSLILESASTNQTSMYLCASSRTGFPYNEQFFGPGTRLTVL.

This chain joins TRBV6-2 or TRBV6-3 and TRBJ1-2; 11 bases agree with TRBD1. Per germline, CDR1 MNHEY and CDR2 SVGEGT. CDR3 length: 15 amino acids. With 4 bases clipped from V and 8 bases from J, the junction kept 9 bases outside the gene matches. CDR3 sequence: CASSWAGQGAGGYTF. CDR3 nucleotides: TGTGCCAGCAGTTGGGCCGGACAGGGGGCCGGAGGCTACACCTTC.

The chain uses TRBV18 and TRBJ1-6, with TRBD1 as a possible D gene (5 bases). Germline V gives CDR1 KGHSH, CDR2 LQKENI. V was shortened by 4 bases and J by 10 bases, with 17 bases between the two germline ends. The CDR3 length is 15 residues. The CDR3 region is CASSLTGSENSPLHF. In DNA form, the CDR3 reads TGTGCCAGCTCACTTACAGGATCGGAGAACTCACCCCTCCACTTT.

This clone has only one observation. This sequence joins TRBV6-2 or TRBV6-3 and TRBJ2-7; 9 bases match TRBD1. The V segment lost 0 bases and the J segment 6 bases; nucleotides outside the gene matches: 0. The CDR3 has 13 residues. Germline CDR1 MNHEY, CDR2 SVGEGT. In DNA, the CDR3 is TGTGCCAGCAGTTACTCGGACAGGGGCGAGCAGTACTTC. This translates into CASSYSDRGEQYF.

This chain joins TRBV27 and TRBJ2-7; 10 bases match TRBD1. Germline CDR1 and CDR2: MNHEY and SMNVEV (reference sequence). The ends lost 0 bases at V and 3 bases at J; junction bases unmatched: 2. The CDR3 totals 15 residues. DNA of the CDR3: TGTGCCAGCAGTTTATCGACAGGGGGCCTCTACGAGCAGTACTTC. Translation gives CASSLSTGGLYEQYF.

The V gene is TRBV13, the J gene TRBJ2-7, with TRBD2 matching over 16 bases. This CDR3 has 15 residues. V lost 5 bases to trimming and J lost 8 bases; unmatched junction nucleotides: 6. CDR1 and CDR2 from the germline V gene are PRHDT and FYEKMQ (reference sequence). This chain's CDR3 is CASSPGLAGGTKQYF. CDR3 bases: TGTGCCAGCAGCCCGGGACTAGCGGGAGGGACTAAGCAGTACTTC.

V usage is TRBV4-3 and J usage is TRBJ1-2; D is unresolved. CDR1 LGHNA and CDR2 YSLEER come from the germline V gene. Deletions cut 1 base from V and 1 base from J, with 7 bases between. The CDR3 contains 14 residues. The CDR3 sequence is CASSQVFSNYGYTF. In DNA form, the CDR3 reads TGCGCCAGCAGCCAAGTCTTTAGTAACTATGGCTACACCTTC.

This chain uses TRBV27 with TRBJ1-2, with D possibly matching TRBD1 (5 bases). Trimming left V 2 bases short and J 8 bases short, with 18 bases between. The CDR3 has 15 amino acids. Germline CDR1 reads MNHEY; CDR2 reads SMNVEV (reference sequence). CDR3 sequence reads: CASSLTPRGDQGYTF. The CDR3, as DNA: TGTGCCAGCAGTTTAACCCCCCGGGGGGATCAGGGCTACACCTTC.

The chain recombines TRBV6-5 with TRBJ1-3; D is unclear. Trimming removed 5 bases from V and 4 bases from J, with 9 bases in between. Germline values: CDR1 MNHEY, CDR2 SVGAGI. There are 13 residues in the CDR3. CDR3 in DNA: TGTGCCAGCAGTCTACTCAGGGGAAACACCATATATTTT. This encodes CASSLLRGNTIYF.

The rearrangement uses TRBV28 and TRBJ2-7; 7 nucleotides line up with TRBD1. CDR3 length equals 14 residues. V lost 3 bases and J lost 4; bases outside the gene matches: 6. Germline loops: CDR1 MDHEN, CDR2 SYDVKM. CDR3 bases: TGTGCCAGCAGTTTTGTAGGGGGCAGGTACGAGCAGTACTTC. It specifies CASSFVGGRYEQYF.

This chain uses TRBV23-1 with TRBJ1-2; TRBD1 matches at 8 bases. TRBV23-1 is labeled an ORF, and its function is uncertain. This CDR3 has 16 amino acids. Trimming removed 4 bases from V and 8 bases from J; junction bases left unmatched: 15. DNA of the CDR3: TGCGCCAGCAGTCTCGGACAGGGCCCGCAAGTAGTCGGCTACACCTTC. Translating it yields CASSLGQGPQVVGYTF.

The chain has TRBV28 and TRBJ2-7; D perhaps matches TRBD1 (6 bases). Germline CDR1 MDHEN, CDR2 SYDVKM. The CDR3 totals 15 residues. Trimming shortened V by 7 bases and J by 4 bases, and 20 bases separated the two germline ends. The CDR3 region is CASIPTGTVPYEQYF. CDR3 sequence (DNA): TGTGCCAGCATTCCTACAGGGACCGTACCATACGAGCAGTACTTC.

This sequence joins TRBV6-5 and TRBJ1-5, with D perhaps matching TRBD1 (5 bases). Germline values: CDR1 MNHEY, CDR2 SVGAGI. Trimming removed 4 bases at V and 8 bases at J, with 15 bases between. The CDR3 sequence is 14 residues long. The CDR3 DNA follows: TGTGCCAGCAGTTCTACTTCAGGGAGGAAGCCCCAGCATTTT. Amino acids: CASSSTSGRKPQHF.